This T cell receptor (beta chain) stems from a study of shared clonotypes between healthy human individuals. General study results and limits: Collection of samples was limited to blood; tissue repertoires likely differ. The study found lower generation probabilities in non-shared clonotypes than in those shared by all four donors.

Sorted subsets were amplified in replicate PCRs using 200 ng DNA, some 31,000 T cell genomes. Repertoires were generated with immunoSEQ multiplex PCR, while TCRdb's copy carries only in-frame clones and drops some. Of some 2 million clones detected, 90% to 95% appear once; the ten largest clones hold 0.13%. About this clone itself: Antigen specificity is unknown.

Adults of Caucasian background living in Nashville, Tennessee made up all donors. Material: naive CD4+ T cells sorted from blood. Subset denoted: CD45RA+ positively selected. The source of this sequence is a young man in good health.

The CDR3 sequence: CASSPVSGTGNTIYF. DNA of the CDR3: TGTGCCAGCAGCCCGGTCTCGGGCACCGGAAACACCATATATTTT. The chain combines TRBV11-2 with TRBJ1-3, with D uncertain. In germline, CDR1 is SGHAT, CDR2 FQNNGV. This CDR3 comprises 15 residues. V dropped 5 bases and J dropped 4 bases, with 15 bases sitting between them.